This T cell receptor (beta chain) was recorded in a study of siplizumab effects on memory and regulatory T cells. The study's findings and limits: Memory T cells appeared less diverse than naive cells, which seemed to contribute substantially to alloresponse.

Of note for this clone: What it binds is not known.

It was at 37°C and for about 6 days that the mixed lymphocyte reaction cells were cocultured. The protocol was immunoSEQ multiplex PCR, while the TCRdb copy is restricted to in-frame clones and leaves out a portion. Among more than 10,000 clones listed, roughly 43% were seen once. The TCR was taken from a human donor in good health; the cells came from an allogeneic mixed lymphocyte reaction. Material: CFSE-low (dividing) CD8+ T cells sorted from an allogeneic mixed lymphocyte reaction.

CDR3 DNA sequence: TGTGCCTGGAGAGGACAGGGGATTTGGGAGACCCAGTACTTC. The encoded protein is CAWRGQGIWETQYF. The chain is built from TRBV30 and TRBJ2-5, with 9 bases lining up with TRBD1. Germline CDR1 is GTSNPN and CDR2 is SVGIG (reference sequence). Unmatched junction bases numbered 7, after V lost 3 bases and J lost 5 bases. The CDR3 covers 14 residues.